This TCR beta chain was captured by sequencing in a study of blood T cell repertoires in COVID-19. The overall study: From the United States, Italy and Spain came samples of acute and convalescent COVID-19. Sources were T cells, B-cell-depleted T cells, or PBMCs; the material itself was cDNA or gDNA.

This clone showed up just once. In the study's own analysis: Cell counts per sample came from amplifying reference gene primers. Clones were sequenced by immunoSEQ multiplex PCR, and TCRdb holds only the in-frame ones, with some missing. V and J calls and clone size follow that table, whereas D and trimming were derived from the DNA. The table shows around 60,000 clones, with 75% to 95% occurring only once. The germline V gene has CDR1 SGHVS and CDR2 FNYEAQ. Trimming cost V 5 bases and J 4 bases; bases outside gene matches: 7. The CDR3 has 15 residues. The sequencing input was peripheral blood. This sequence was found in a woman aged 80 or over with active COVID-19. This chain connects TRBV7-6 to TRBJ2-1, with TRBD2 matching 8 bases. CDR3 region: CASSQTSVPYNEQFF. The CDR3 DNA is TGTGCCAGCAGCCAGACTAGCGTCCCGTACAATGAGCAGTTCTTC.